The 17 T cell receptor beta chains in this list originate from one sample, sequenced in a study of blood T cell repertoires in COVID-19 (TCRdb year 2020). Receptor libraries were prepared by the immunoSEQ multiplex PCR assay. As stored in TCRdb, this immuneACCESS dataset retains in-frame rearrangements with V and J assigned. A fraction of the clones does not appear; measured against another copy, unresolved V genes explain less than half of the discrepancy, and the remainder lacks a known reason. This sample lists some 130,000 clones; approximately 88% were detected once. Approximately 10% of the sample goes to the ten largest clones. What was sequenced was peripheral blood. These TCRs come from a man between 50 and 59 years old with acute or convalescent COVID-19.

The rearrangement joins TRBV2 to TRBJ2-7; 9 bases are shared with TRBD1. V lost 4 bases and J lost 3; bases outside the gene matches: 1. This CDR3 contains 13 residues. From germline, CDR1 is SNHLY and CDR2 FYNNEI. DNA of the CDR3: TGTGCCAGCAGTGGACAGGGGGTCTACGAGCAGTACTTC. Translated: CASSGQGVYEQYF. Supplemented by reference TRBV2 and TRBJ2-7, the full variable domain reads EPEVTQTPSHQVTQMGQEVILRCVPISNHLYFYWYRQILGQKVEFLVSFYNNEISEKSEIFDDQFSVERPDGSNFTLKIRSTKLEDSAMYFCASSGQGVYEQYFGPGTRLTVT.

Only one count was recorded for this clone. The chain links TRBV5-1 to TRBJ2-7; a possible D gene is TRBD1 (5 bases). V lost 0 bases and J lost 2, with 15 bases in between. This CDR3 has 16 amino acids. The germline gives CDR1 SGHRS, CDR2 YFSETQ. CDR3 nucleotide sequence: TGCGCCAGCAGCTTGGATCTTGGTGCAGGGACCTACGAGCAGTACTTC. Translated, it gives CASSLDLGAGTYEQYF.

The chain recombines TRBV7-8 with TRBJ1-3; no firm D call. V was cut by 1 base and J by 4 bases, with 11 bases left in between. The CDR3 runs 15 residues. Germline lookup yields CDR1 SGHVS and CDR2 FQNEAQ. The CDR3 bases are TGTGCCAGCAGCTTAGTATCGGGGAGCGGAAACACCATATATTTT. It is translated as CASSLVSGSGNTIYF.

This clone was detected a few times. This sequence joins TRBV5-4 and TRBJ2-2; 8 bases line up with TRBD2. From germline, CDR1 is SGHNT and CDR2 YYREEE (reference sequence). V dropped 2 bases and J dropped 4; count of bases not matched to a gene: 1. The CDR3 is 14 amino acids. CDR3 coding DNA: TGTGCCAGCAGCTTTCTAGCGGGCACCGGGGAGCTGTTTTTT. Translation: CASSFLAGTGELFF.

The chain is built from TRBV6-4 and TRBJ2-7, with TRBD1 as a possible D gene (6 bases). Germline V gene data show CDR1 as MRHNA and CDR2 as SNTAGT. The length of the CDR3 is 15 residues. V gave up 2 bases and J gave up 0 bases, with 11 bases separating them. CDR3: CASSDGGHLSYEQYF. The DNA for the CDR3 is TGTGCCAGCAGTGACGGGGGACACCTCTCCTACGAGCAGTACTTC.

This clone came up once. The chain uses TRBV19 and TRBJ2-5, with D unresolved. The V gene's germline CDR1 is LNHDA and CDR2 SQIVND (reference sequence). V was trimmed by 3 bases and J by 1 base, leaving 15 bases between them. The CDR3 loop spans 16 amino acids. This chain's CDR3 is CASSIGYAVFQETQYF. CDR3 nucleotides: TGTGCCAGTAGTATTGGATACGCGGTCTTCCAAGAGACCCAGTACTTC. The full variable domain, with the rest looked up from reference TRBV19 and TRBJ2-5, is DGGITQSPKYLFRKEGQNVTLSCEQNLNHDAMYWYRQDPGQGLRLIYYSQIVNDFQKGDIAEGYSVSREKKESFPLTVTSAQKNPTAFYLCASSIGYAVFQETQYFGPGTRLLVL.

The chain carries TRBV28 and TRBJ1-5, with 7 bases lining up with TRBD1. Trimming cost V 7 bases and J 5 bases; bases outside gene matches: 11. CDR3 length equals 15 residues. The germline V gene encodes CDR1 MDHEN and CDR2 SYDVKM. The CDR3 protein is CASTKGGRVDQPQHF. CDR3 bases: TGTGCCAGCACCAAAGGGGGCAGGGTGGATCAGCCCCAGCATTTT. The entire variable domain, with the rest obtained from reference TRBV28 and TRBJ1-5, is as follows: DVKVTQSSRYLVKRTGEKVFLECVQDMDHENMFWYRQDPGLGLRLIYFSYDVKMKEKGDIPEGYSVSREKKERFSLILESASTNQTSMYLCASTKGGRVDQPQHFGDGTRLSIL.

The V gene is TRBV2, the J gene TRBJ2-7, with a tentative D call TRBD1 (5 bases). Per the germline V gene, CDR1 is SNHLY and CDR2 is FYNNEI. Trimming removed 9 bases from V and 2 bases from J, with 8 bases in between. The CDR3 has 11 amino acids. The CDR3 sequence is CASSRAYEQYF. CDR3 nucleotide sequence: TGTGCCAGTTCCAGGGCCTACGAGCAGTACTTC.

V and J are TRBV18 and TRBJ2-2; 8 bases match TRBD1. V was clipped by 6 bases and J by 7 bases; unmatched bases: 13. The CDR3 extends over 16 amino acids. The V gene's germline CDR1 is KGHSH and CDR2 LQKENI. CDR3 in amino acids: CASSPSRGPLGGELFF. CDR3 nucleotides: TGTGCCAGCTCCCCCTCCAGGGGGCCTCTGGGCGGGGAGCTGTTTTTT.

The rearrangement uses TRBV3-1 (or the pseudogene TRBV3-2) and TRBJ2-2; tentatively, D is TRBD2 (5 bases). From germline, CDR1 is LGHDT and CDR2 YNNKEL (reference sequence). The CDR3 is 16 amino acids. V was shortened by 1 base and J by 0 bases, with 9 bases between the two germline ends. CDR3 in amino acids: CASSQGTGSNTGELFF. As DNA, the CDR3 is TGTGCCAGCAGCCAAGGGACGGGGTCGAACACCGGGGAGCTGTTTTTT.

The chain is built from TRBV2 and TRBJ1-5; 9 bases agree with TRBD1. Per the germline V gene, CDR1 is SNHLY and CDR2 is FYNNEI. V was pared by 6 bases and J by 5 bases, with 8 bases of the junction left unmatched. The length of the CDR3 is 15 residues. The CDR3 nucleotides read TGTGCCAGCAGAAACAGGGGGCGCGGGGATCAGCCCCAGCATTTT. This codes for CASRNRGRGDQPQHF. Looking up the rest from reference TRBV2 and TRBJ1-5 gives the full variable domain: EPEVTQTPSHQVTQMGQEVILRCVPISNHLYFYWYRQILGQKVEFLVSFYNNEISEKSEIFDDQFSVERPDGSNFTLKIRSTKLEDSAMYFCASRNRGRGDQPQHFGDGTRLSIL.

Here the CDR3 DNA reads TGCAGCGCCTCCCCCACGGGAGAGACCCAGTACTTC. It yields the protein CSASPTGETQYF. This chain uses TRBV29-1 with TRBJ2-5, with D hard to call. The CDR3 runs 12 residues. Germline V gene lookup returns CDR1 SQVTM and CDR2 ANQGSEA. The V gene lost 7 bases and the J gene lost 4 bases, with 13 bases spanning the gap. Complete variable domain (other parts from reference TRBV29-1 and TRBJ2-5): SAVISQKPSRDICQRGTSLTIQCQVDSQVTMMFWYRQQPGQSLTLIATANQGSEATYESGFVIDKFPISRPNLTFSTLTVSNMSPEDSSIYLCSASPTGETQYFGPGTRLLVL.

The chain has TRBV12-5 and TRBJ2-7; 8 bases are a match to TRBD1. Germline V gene data show CDR1 as LGHNT and CDR2 as FRNRAP. V gave up 6 bases and J gave up 7 bases; unmatched junction bases: 11. The CDR3 consists of 14 residues. CDR3: CASGTGQVIGEQYF. CDR3 coding DNA: TGTGCTAGTGGCACGGGACAGGTAATTGGGGAGCAGTACTTC.

The chain links TRBV2 to TRBJ1-2; D unresolved. Germline loops: CDR1 SNHLY, CDR2 FYNNEI. CDR3 length: 12 residues. Trimming removed 7 bases from V and 7 bases from J, with 13 bases in between. This CDR3 reads CASTPERAGYTF. DNA of the CDR3: TGTGCCAGCACCCCCGAGAGGGCTGGCTACACCTTC. The complete variable domain, with remaining parts taken from reference TRBV2 and TRBJ1-2, reads EPEVTQTPSHQVTQMGQEVILRCVPISNHLYFYWYRQILGQKVEFLVSFYNNEISEKSEIFDDQFSVERPDGSNFTLKIRSTKLEDSAMYFCASTPERAGYTFGSGTRLTVV.

This chain connects TRBV5-1 to TRBJ1-5, with 8 nucleotides matching TRBD1. Germline-derived CDR1 and CDR2 are SGHRS and YFSETQ. The CDR3 covers 15 residues. The trim removed 4 bases at V and 2 bases at J, leaving 5 bases unmatched. The DNA of the CDR3 is TGCGCCAGCAGCGTGACAGGGGAAGGCAATCAGCCCCAGCATTTT. Translated: CASSVTGEGNQPQHF.

The genes are TRBV6-1 and TRBJ1-2; 7 bases align to TRBD1. This CDR3 has 13 amino acids. J was trimmed by 7 bases and V by 7 bases; bases with no gene match: 9. Germline V gene sequence: CDR1 MNHNS, CDR2 SASEGT. The CDR3 sequence: CASIRGPLFGYTF. The CDR3 coding sequence is TGTGCCAGCATAAGGGGGCCCCTTTTTGGCTACACCTTC.

The V gene is TRBV5-1, the J gene TRBJ1-1; D remains unclear. V lost 4 bases to trimming and J lost 2 bases, with 6 bases between them. Germline V gene sequence: CDR1 SGHRS, CDR2 YFSETQ. There are 12 residues in the CDR3. CDR3: CASSRGNTEAFF. CDR3 coding DNA: TGCGCCAGCAGCCGAGGCAACACTGAAGCTTTCTTT.